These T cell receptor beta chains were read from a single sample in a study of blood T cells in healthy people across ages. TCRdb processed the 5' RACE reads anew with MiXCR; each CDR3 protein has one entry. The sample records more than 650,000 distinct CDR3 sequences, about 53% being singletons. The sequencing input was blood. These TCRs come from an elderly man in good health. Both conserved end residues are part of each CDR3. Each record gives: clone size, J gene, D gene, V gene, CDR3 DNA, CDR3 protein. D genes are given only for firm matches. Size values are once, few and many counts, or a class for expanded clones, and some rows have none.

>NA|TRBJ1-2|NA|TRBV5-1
TGCGCCAGCAGCCAACCCAACTTTGGCTACACCTTC
CASSQPNFGYTF
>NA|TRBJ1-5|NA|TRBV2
TGTGCCAGCAGTCCCGACAGGACTAGGGGCAATCAGCCCCAGCATTTT
CASSPDRTRGNQPQHF
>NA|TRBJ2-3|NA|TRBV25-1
TGTGCCAGCAGTCCAGGAGGGAAGGCCCTAGGGCACAGATACGCGTATTTT
CASSPGGKALGHRYAYF
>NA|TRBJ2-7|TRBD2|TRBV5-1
TGCGCCAGCAAGCTCCTAGCGGCGAGCTCCTACGAGCAGTACTTC
CASKLLAASSYEQYF
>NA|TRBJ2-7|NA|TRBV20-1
TGCAGTGCTAGTGCACGAGCGGAGCGAGGCGAGCAGTACTTC
CSASARAERGEQYF
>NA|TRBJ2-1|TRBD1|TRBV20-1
TGCAGTGCCGCGGTCCCTGCAGGGGGCATAAACAATGAGCAGTTCTTC
CSAAVPAGGINNEQFF
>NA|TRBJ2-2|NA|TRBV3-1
TGTGCCAGCAGCCAAGGGGACTCATCCCTGGGCGGGGAGCTGTTTTTT
CASSQGDSSLGGELFF
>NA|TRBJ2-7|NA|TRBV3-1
TGTGCCAGCAGCCGCGGAAAGGGCGAGCAGTACTTC
CASSRGKGEQYF
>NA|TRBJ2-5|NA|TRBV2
TGTGCCAGCAGAGCCGTCCAGGGGGAGACCCAGTACTTC
CASRAVQGETQYF
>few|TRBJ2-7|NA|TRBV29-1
TGCAGCGGCGTAGGACCGTTATACGAGCAGTACTTC
CSGVGPLYEQYF
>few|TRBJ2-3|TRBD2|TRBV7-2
TGTGCCAGCAGCTTAGTCTGGGGGGGAGGAACAGATACGCAGTATTTT
CASSLVWGGGTDTQYF
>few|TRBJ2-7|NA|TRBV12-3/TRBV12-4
TGTGCCAGCAGCAATGCTAGAAGAAGAGGGATCCCGGGCTCCTACGAGCAGTACTTC
CASSNARRRGIPGSYEQYF
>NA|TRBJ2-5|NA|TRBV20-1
TGCGGTGCTAGCTACTCCGAGACCCAGTACTTC
CGASYSETQYF
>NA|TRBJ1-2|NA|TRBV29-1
TGCAGCGTTGAGAGGACTGCCTTTGTGGGGGGCTACACCTTC
CSVERTAFVGGYTF
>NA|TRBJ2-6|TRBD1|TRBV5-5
TGTGCCAGCAGCTTGGCCGTCTTCGGACAGGGTAAATCTGGGGCCAACGTCCTGACTTTC
CASSLAVFGQGKSGANVLTF
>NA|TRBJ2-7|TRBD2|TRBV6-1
TGTGCCAGCAGTGCCGGGACTAGCGGGAGGGATGAGCAGTACTTC
CASSAGTSGRDEQYF
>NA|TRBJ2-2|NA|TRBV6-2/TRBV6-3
TGTGCCAGCAGTTACTCGTCGGCGGTCACCGGGGAGCTGTTTTTT
CASSYSSAVTGELFF
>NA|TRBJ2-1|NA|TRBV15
TGTGCCACCAGCGGTCGTTGGGGCTCCTACAATGAGCAGTTCTTC
CATSGRWGSYNEQFF
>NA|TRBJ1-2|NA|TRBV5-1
TGCGCCAGCAGCTTGGGAGAAGCCCTTGGAGGCTACACCTTC
CASSLGEALGGYTF
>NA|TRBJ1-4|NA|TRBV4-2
TGTGCCAGCAGCCAAGGTCCGGCGGGAGGCGACGAAAAACTGTTTTTT
CASSQGPAGGDEKLFF
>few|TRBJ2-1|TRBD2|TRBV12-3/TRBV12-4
TGTGCCACCGTCGGGACTAGCCCCTACAATGAGCAGTTCTTC
CATVGTSPYNEQFF
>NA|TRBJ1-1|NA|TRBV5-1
TGCGCCAGCAGCTTGGCCGGAGGGAGTTACACTGAAGCTTTCTTT
CASSLAGGSYTEAFF
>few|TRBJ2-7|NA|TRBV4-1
TGCGCCAGCAGCCAAGCTGCAACTACCTCCTACGAGCAGTACTTC
CASSQAATTSYEQYF
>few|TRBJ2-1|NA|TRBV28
TGTGCCAGCAGGGGGGTTTTCAATGAGCAGTTCTTC
CASRGVFNEQFF
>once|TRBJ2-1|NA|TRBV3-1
TGTGCCAGCAGCCAAGATCCACTAGATTTAGATGAGCAGTTCTTC
CASSQDPLDLDEQFF